The 29 T cell receptor beta chains below were found in one sample sequenced in a study of blood T cell repertoires in COVID-19. Here immunoSEQ multiplex PCR was the method, and the copy in TCRdb shows in-frame clones only, minus some. The sample has 110,000 to 150,000 clones; 80% are singletons. The material sequenced was peripheral blood. These receptor sequences come from a man between 70 and 80 years old who had recovered from COVID-19.

J is TRBJ2-5 and V is TRBV6-5, with 7 bases that match TRBD1. CDR3 size: 13 residues. Germline CDR1 reads MNHEY; CDR2 reads SVGAGI. The ends lost 2 bases at V and 7 bases at J; junction bases unmatched: 4. The CDR3 nucleotides read TGTGCCAGCAGTTACCGGGACAGCGGGACCCAGTACTTC. Translation: CASSYRDSGTQYF.

The gene calls are TRBV27 and TRBJ2-3; TRBD2 matches at 8 bases. CDR1 is MNHEY and CDR2 is SMNVEV in the germline V gene (reference sequence). The V and J ends lost 0 bases and 4 bases, in that order; junction bases with no gene match: 0. The CDR3 consists of 14 residues. The CDR3 spells CASSLSGGADTQYF. Here the CDR3 DNA reads TGTGCCAGCAGTTTATCCGGGGGGGCAGATACGCAGTATTTT.

The chain carries TRBV25-1 and TRBJ2-7, with D uncertain. The V end was cut by 1 base, the J end by 3 bases, with 7 bases between. Per the germline V gene, CDR1 is MGHDK and CDR2 is SYGVNS. The CDR3 has 13 residues. Written as DNA, the CDR3 is TGTGCCAGCAGTGAATTGTTAGACTACGAGCAGTACTTC. It codes for CASSELLDYEQYF.

The J gene is TRBJ2-3, the V gene TRBV7-2, with TRBD2 identical over 11 bases. Germline V gives CDR1 SGHTA, CDR2 FQGNSA. V was clipped by 3 bases and J by 0 bases; unmatched bases: 2. The CDR3 has 16 residues. The CDR3 DNA reads as TGTGCCAGCAGCTTCTTAGCGGGAGGGAGCACAGATACGCAGTATTTT. It yields the protein CASSFLAGGSTDTQYF. The full variable domain, in which reference TRBV7-2 and TRBJ2-3 provide the parts outside the CDR3, is GAGVSQSPSNKVTEKGKDVELRCDPISGHTALYWYRQSLGQGLEFLIYFQGNSAPDKSGLPSDRFSAERTGGSVSTLTIQRTQQEDSAVYLCASSFLAGGSTDTQYFGPGTRLTVL.

The chain couples TRBV6-5 to TRBJ1-2; no clear D gene. V was trimmed by 2 bases and J by 3 bases, leaving 7 bases between them. From germline, CDR1 is MNHEY and CDR2 SVGAGI. This CDR3 contains 13 residues. CDR3 bases: TGTGCCAGCAGTTACAAGCCGTACTATGGCTACACCTTC. Amino acid sequence: CASSYKPYYGYTF.

The chain combines TRBV4-1 with TRBJ2-3; 9 bases are a match to TRBD2. V lost 1 base to trimming and J lost 2 bases; unmatched junction nucleotides: 1. The CDR3 is 15 amino acids. The germline V gene has CDR1 MGHRA and CDR2 YSYEKL. The DNA of the CDR3 is TGCGCCAGCAGCCAAGGGACTAGCGCCACAGATACGCAGTATTTT. Amino acids: CASSQGTSATDTQYF.

The count of this clone is one. V usage is TRBV5-1 and J usage is TRBJ2-2; 7 bases align to TRBD1. In germline, CDR1 is SGHRS, CDR2 YFSETQ. This CDR3 is 16 amino acids long. V gave up 4 bases and J gave up 0 bases; unmatched junction bases: 6. The CDR3 nucleotides are TGCGCCAGCAGCCAGGGACAGCGCGCGAACACCGGGGAGCTGTTTTTT. Encoded protein: CASSQGQRANTGELFF.

This chain uses TRBV6-6 with TRBJ1-2; weak D call: TRBD1 (6 bases). V was shortened by 5 bases and J by 2 bases, with 18 bases between the two germline ends. The germline V gene has CDR1 MNHNY and CDR2 SVGAGI (reference sequence). The CDR3 is 16 residues long. CDR3 region: CASSIPPDSINYGYTF. Written as DNA, the CDR3 is TGTGCCAGCAGTATCCCCCCGGACAGTATCAACTATGGCTACACCTTC.

This sequence joins TRBV27 and TRBJ2-1, with D maybe TRBD1 (5 bases). The germline V and J ends were trimmed by 4 bases and 5 bases, with 12 bases remaining between them. The CDR3 extends over 14 amino acids. The V gene's germline CDR1 is MNHEY and CDR2 SMNVEV (reference sequence). DNA of the CDR3: TGTGCCAGCAGTTCAAGGGGTCCTAACAATGAGCAGTTCTTC. Its translation: CASSSRGPNNEQFF.

The chain is built from TRBV7-2 and TRBJ1-2, with 8 nucleotides matching TRBD1. The ends lost 5 bases at V and 5 bases at J; junction bases unmatched: 7. The CDR3 is made up of 14 amino acids. Looked up from germline, CDR1 is SGHTA and CDR2 is FQGNSA. The CDR3 loop reads CASSNRQGRYGYTF. Written as DNA, the CDR3 is TGTGCCAGCAGCAACCGACAGGGGCGGTATGGCTACACCTTC.

The chain links TRBV19 to TRBJ2-3; 12 bases fit TRBD2. V lost 4 bases, J lost 1 base, and 24 bases stayed unmatched. The CDR3 consists of 23 residues. Germline CDR1 is LNHDA and CDR2 is SQIVND (reference sequence). In nucleotides, the CDR3 is TGTGCCAGTAGTAGGGCCGGGACAGGAGACGGACTAGCGGGATGGGCGCGCACAGATACGCAGTATTTT. Translated: CASSRAGTGDGLAGWARTDTQYF.

This chain uses TRBV7-6 with TRBJ2-6; D may be TRBD2 (5 bases). This CDR3 has 17 amino acids. Trimming removed 4 bases from V and 0 bases from J, with 13 bases in between. In germline, CDR1 is SGHVS, CDR2 FNYEAQ. The CDR3: CASSSGDGLSGANVLTF. The CDR3 DNA reads as TGTGCCAGCAGCTCCGGCGATGGACTCTCTGGGGCCAACGTCCTGACTTTC.

This chain joins TRBV5-1 and TRBJ2-5; 7 bases align to TRBD2. The ends lost 6 bases at V and 3 bases at J; junction bases unmatched: 11. This CDR3 contains 15 residues. The germline CDR1 and CDR2 sequences are SGHRS and YFSETQ. The CDR3 region has the DNA TGCGCCAGCACCGAACGAGCGGGATCAGAAGAGACCCAGTACTTC. The encoded protein is CASTERAGSEETQYF.

This clone showed up many times. The rearrangement joins TRBV30 to TRBJ1-2; D is perhaps TRBD1 (5 bases). Between the trimmed V and J ends, which lost 2 bases and 8 bases, there was a span of 18 bases. Germline V gene sequence: CDR1 GTSNPN, CDR2 SVGIG (reference sequence). The CDR3 runs to 14 residues. The CDR3, as DNA: TGTGCCTGGAGTAAGACAGAGAGGCTGGGGGGCTACACCTTC. Its translation: CAWSKTERLGGYTF.

This clone has just one count. This chain links TRBV24-1 with TRBJ2-7, with D hard to call. This CDR3 region has 11 residues. CDR1 KGHDR and CDR2 SFDVKD come from the germline V gene. The V end was cut by 10 bases, the J end by 4 bases, with 10 bases between. The CDR3 sequence: CATNLSYEQYF. The DNA of the CDR3 is TGTGCCACTAACTTGAGTTACGAGCAGTACTTC.

This clone has just one count. The CDR3 sequence is CASSLVLAGAGEQYF. The DNA of the CDR3 is TGTGCCAGCAGCTTAGTTCTAGCGGGAGCGGGAGAGCAGTACTTC. The V call is TRBV11-2, the J call TRBJ2-7, with TRBD2 matching over 10 bases. Germline V gene data show CDR1 as SGHAT and CDR2 as FQNNGV. The CDR3 consists of 15 residues. V trimming: 1 base; J trimming: 7 bases; junction bases outside the gene matches: 7. Based on the CDR3 plus reference TRBV11-2 and TRBJ2-7, the full variable domain is EAGVAQSPRYKIIEKRQSVAFWCNPISGHATLYWYQQILGQGPKLLIQFQNNGVVDDSQLPKDRFSAERLKGVDSTLKIQPAKLEDSAVYLCASSLVLAGAGEQYFGPGTRLTVT.

The rearrangement links TRBV5-5 to TRBJ1-5; tentative D call: TRBD1 (6 bases). The CDR3 loop spans 15 amino acids. Trimming cost V 3 bases and J 2 bases, with 12 bases left between them. Germline CDR1 is SGHKS and CDR2 is YYEKEE (reference sequence). The CDR3 reads CASSSDNRGNQPQHF. CDR3 DNA: TGTGCCAGCAGCTCGGACAACAGGGGCAATCAGCCCCAGCATTTT.

This rearrangement joins TRBV9 to TRBJ1-2, with D uncertain. The germline gives CDR1 SGDLS, CDR2 YYNGEE. The CDR3 has 16 amino acids. V was shortened by 0 bases and J by 0 bases, with 12 bases between the two germline ends. CDR3 nucleotides: TGTGCCAGCAGCGTAGTGGGTGACGGAGCTAACTATGGCTACACCTTC. Amino acids: CASSVVGDGANYGYTF.

The chain has TRBV2 and TRBJ2-7, with 7 bases identical to TRBD1. The CDR3 is made up of 15 amino acids. V was clipped by 5 bases and J by 7 bases; unmatched bases: 14. The germline V gene has CDR1 SNHLY and CDR2 FYNNEI. For the CDR3, the DNA is TGTGCCAGCAGTCCGCCCGGGACAGTTCCCAAAGAGCAGTACTTC. Translated, it gives CASSPPGTVPKEQYF.

The chain combines TRBV28 with TRBJ2-1; 7 positions agree with TRBD2. The V gene end was trimmed by 3 bases and the J gene end by 5 bases; junction bases not matched to a gene: 4. This CDR3 has 14 amino acids. Per the germline V gene, CDR1 is MDHEN and CDR2 is SYDVKM. In DNA, the CDR3 is TGTGCCAGCAGTTTCACTAGCGTAAACAATGAGCAGTTCTTC. This codes for CASSFTSVNNEQFF.

The chain couples TRBV2 to TRBJ1-1, with TRBD1 matching over 9 bases. V lost 7 bases to trimming and J lost 4 bases; unmatched junction nucleotides: 7. The CDR3 contains 14 residues. Germline values: CDR1 SNHLY, CDR2 FYNNEI. CDR3 coding DNA: TGTGCCAGCACATGGACAGGGGATGGCACTGAAGCTTTCTTT. Translating it yields CASTWTGDGTEAFF.

CDR3 protein: CASSFGSSGDTQYF. CDR3 sequence (DNA): TGTGCCAGCAGTTTCGGGTCCAGCGGAGATACGCAGTATTTT. V is TRBV6-6 and J is TRBJ2-3; weak D call: TRBD2 (5 bases). The CDR3 is made up of 14 amino acids. Germline loops: CDR1 MNHNY, CDR2 SVGAGI (reference sequence). Trimming removed 4 bases from V and 5 bases from J, with 13 bases in between.

This clone was seen a single time. The chain joins TRBV27 to TRBJ1-3; 7 nucleotides match TRBD1. Germline CDR1 reads MNHEY; CDR2 reads SMNVEV (reference sequence). The CDR3 has 16 residues. J lost 2 bases, V lost 5 bases, and 9 bases had no gene match. The CDR3 sequence: CASSQQGFLAGNTIYF. CDR3 sequence (DNA): TGTGCCAGCAGTCAACAGGGGTTCTTAGCTGGAAACACCATATATTTT.

The chain carries TRBV9 and TRBJ2-2; a possible D gene is TRBD1 (5 bases). Trimming took 0 bases from V and 4 from J, leaving 10 bases between them. There are 15 residues in the CDR3. Germline V CDR1 and CDR2: SGDLS, YYNGEE. The DNA of the CDR3 is TGTGCCAGCAGCGTAGCAGGGCACCTCACCGGGGAGCTGTTTTTT. Encoded protein: CASSVAGHLTGELFF.

The genes are TRBV12-3 or TRBV12-4 and TRBJ1-1; D perhaps matches TRBD1 (6 bases). Trimming removed 3 bases at V and 4 bases at J, with 9 bases between. The CDR3 has 13 residues. Here the CDR3 reads CASSLSRGTEAFF. As DNA, the CDR3 is TGTGCCAGCAGTTTGTCCAGGGGCACTGAAGCTTTCTTT.

This chain uses TRBV5-6 with TRBJ2-7; D possibly corresponds to TRBD2 (6 bases). Looked up from germline, CDR1 is SGHDT and CDR2 is YYEEEE. V lost 4 bases and J 3 bases, leaving 17 bases between the germline ends. This CDR3 is 15 amino acids long. DNA of the CDR3: TGTGCCAGCAGCCCGGTCTGGGGGGAGCACTACGAGCAGTACTTC. Translated, it gives CASSPVWGEHYEQYF.

This clone was seen a handful of times. This rearrangement joins TRBV7-8 to TRBJ2-5; TRBD1 aligns across 10 bases. J lost 3 bases, V lost 5 bases, and 15 bases had no gene match. Germline V lookup: CDR1 SGHVS, CDR2 FQNEAQ. The CDR3 consists of 18 residues. This chain's CDR3 is CASSPALLTGGIEETQYF. CDR3 DNA sequence: TGTGCCAGCAGCCCAGCCCTTCTGACAGGGGGCATAGAAGAGACCCAGTACTTC.

V is TRBV5-6 and J is TRBJ1-2, with TRBD1 matching 7 bases. Germline V gives CDR1 SGHDT, CDR2 YYEEEE. The V and J ends lost 2 bases and 6 bases, in that order; junction bases with no gene match: 13. There are 16 residues in the CDR3. CDR3 bases: TGTGCCAGCAGCTTCGAGGGAGCAGGGGGTTTGGATGGCTACACCTTC. Translated, it gives CASSFEGAGGLDGYTF.

This sequence joins TRBV4-1 and TRBJ2-5; the D gene is possibly TRBD1 (5 bases). The ends were cut back, 6 bases at V and 5 bases at J, with 16 bases in the middle. From germline, CDR1 is MGHRA and CDR2 YSYEKL. The CDR3 has 14 amino acids. CDR3: CASSSQGYGETQYF. The DNA of the CDR3 is TGCGCCAGCAGTTCGCAGGGTTACGGGGAGACCCAGTACTTC.